The TCR beta chain described here comes from a study of shared clonotypes between healthy human individuals. Whole-study findings and limits: Sorted-subset sequencing, rarefaction showed, was incomplete despite large depth. Across subsets, estimated richness was generally greater for naive than for memory populations.

A remark on this clone: Its antigen remains unknown.

Terminally differentiated effector memory CD45RA+ cells were left out of the naive CD8 fraction, which was CD45RO-negative and positively selected for CCR7. For sorted subsets, approximately 200 ng DNA per replicate equaled 30,000 or so T cell genomes. Here immunoSEQ multiplex PCR was the method, and the copy in TCRdb shows in-frame clones only, minus some. The table has roughly 850,000 clones, 96% seen once. With 3 bases clipped from V and 3 bases from J, the junction kept 8 bases outside the gene matches. The CDR3 totals 15 residues. Germline V gene lookup returns CDR1 SNHLY and CDR2 FYNNEI. The chain couples TRBV2 to TRBJ2-7, with 7 bases aligning to TRBD1. This clonotype was sampled from a man aged 30 to 45 in good health. Source material: naive CD8+ T cells sorted from blood. This CDR3 reads CASSEFGRGNYEQYF. In DNA, the CDR3 is TGTGCCAGCAGTGAGTTTGGCAGGGGGAACTACGAGCAGTACTTC. Combining the CDR3 with reference TRBV2 and TRBJ2-7 gives the whole variable domain EPEVTQTPSHQVTQMGQEVILRCVPISNHLYFYWYRQILGQKVEFLVSFYNNEISEKSEIFDDQFSVERPDGSNFTLKIRSTKLEDSAMYFCASSEFGRGNYEQYFGPGTRLTVT.